The source of this T cell receptor beta chain is a study of PD-1 blockade in mismatch repair-deficient tumors. Study background: Patients had fewer than 15 mismatch repair-deficient cancer types and were previously treated and progressing.

TCRdb's table, derived via immunoSEQ multiplex PCR, lists solely in-frame clones and lacks some. The sample has 65,000 to 80,000 clones; 70% to 80% are singletons. Mismatch repair deficiency was confirmed in all patients, by PCR or immunohistochemistry. TCR sequencing covered a few patients who responded to pembrolizumab. Regarding the study as a whole: Rapid post-treatment expansion, then contraction, generally preceding radiologic response, marked tumor-resident clones.

The V and J ends lost 1 base and 1 base respectively, with 17 bases between them. CDR1 and CDR2 from the germline V gene are SGHDN and FVKESK. This CDR3 has 17 residues. About this clone: The target antigen is unknown.

The sequencing used peripheral blood, collected 2 weeks after starting pembrolizumab. The sequence was collected from an adult with mismatch repair-deficient cancer. This chain connects TRBV14 to TRBJ2-7; perhaps TRBD2 as D (6 bases). CDR3 nucleotides: TGTGCCAGCAGCCAAGGTATTTTGCGGGGCGGGTCCTACGAGCAGTACTTC. Its translation is CASSQGILRGGSYEQYF. Full variable domain (missing parts from reference TRBV14 and TRBJ2-7): EAGVTQFPSHSVIEKGQTVTLRCDPISGHDNLYWYRRVMGKEIKFLLHFVKESKQDESGMPNNRFLAERTGGTYSTLKVQPAELEDSGVYFCASSQGILRGGSYEQYFGPGTRLTVT.